Below, 9 T cell receptor beta chains from the same sample are listed, as sequenced in a study of a mutant IDH1 vaccine in newly diagnosed glioma. Time point denoted: week 47, end of study. The content of each vaccine dose was 300 ug of mutant IDH1 20-mer peptide, and topical imiquimod accompanied it. These receptors' targets are unknown. The method was immunoSEQ multiplex PCR; TCRdb's version includes in-frame clones alone and lacks a portion of them. Here the sample spans roughly 38,000 clones, roughly 82% being singletons. Sequences were derived from PBMCs, sampled from a glioma patient whose treatment included an IDH1 peptide vaccine. The receptors shown here come from a man between 18 and 29 years old with glioma. Some clones in this sample may be carry-over from other donors' samples.

This chain joins TRBV4-1 and TRBJ2-7; TRBD1 might be the D (5 bases). Between the trimmed V and J ends, which lost 4 bases and 4 bases, there was a span of 14 bases. Germline V gene data show CDR1 as MGHRA and CDR2 as YSYEKL. The CDR3 loop spans 14 amino acids. The CDR3 loop reads CASSPRVVGYEQYF. In DNA form, the CDR3 reads TGCGCCAGCAGCCCCAGGGTTGTGGGGTACGAGCAGTACTTC.

A few counts support this clone. The rearrangement links TRBV11-2 to TRBJ1-1; possibly TRBD1 for D (6 bases). This CDR3 contains 14 residues. V was clipped by 5 bases and J by 0 bases, with 10 bases between them. Germline V CDR1 and CDR2: SGHAT, FQNNGV. This chain's CDR3 is CASSAGALNTEAFF. In DNA, the CDR3 is TGTGCCAGCAGCGCAGGGGCGTTGAACACTGAAGCTTTCTTT. Together with reference TRBV11-2 and TRBJ1-1, the CDR3 gives the full variable domain: EAGVAQSPRYKIIEKRQSVAFWCNPISGHATLYWYQQILGQGPKLLIQFQNNGVVDDSQLPKDRFSAERLKGVDSTLKIQPAKLEDSAVYLCASSAGALNTEAFFGQGTRLTVV.

The chain employs TRBV2 and TRBJ1-3, with TRBD1 as a possible D gene (5 bases). The CDR3 consists of 15 residues. Deletions cut 2 bases from V and 0 bases from J, with 8 bases between. The germline gives CDR1 SNHLY, CDR2 FYNNEI. CDR3 nucleotides: TGTGCCAGCAGTGAACGGGGGGACTCTGGAAACACCATATATTTT. This sequence encodes CASSERGDSGNTIYF. The full variable domain, in which reference TRBV2 and TRBJ1-3 provide the parts outside the CDR3, is EPEVTQTPSHQVTQMGQEVILRCVPISNHLYFYWYRQILGQKVEFLVSFYNNEISEKSEIFDDQFSVERPDGSNFTLKIRSTKLEDSAMYFCASSERGDSGNTIYFGEGSWLTVV.

This chain uses TRBV7-2 with TRBJ1-1; TRBD1 aligns across 7 bases. The ends lost 6 bases at V and 4 bases at J; junction bases unmatched: 5. Germline V gene lookup returns CDR1 SGHTA and CDR2 FQGNSA. This CDR3 contains 13 residues. This CDR3 reads CASSRTGLTEAFF. In DNA, the CDR3 is TGTGCCAGCAGTAGGACAGGACTCACTGAAGCTTTCTTT. Combining the CDR3 with reference TRBV7-2 and TRBJ1-1 gives the whole variable domain GAGVSQSPSNKVTEKGKDVELRCDPISGHTALYWYRQSLGQGLEFLIYFQGNSAPDKSGLPSDRFSAERTGGSVSTLTIQRTQQEDSAVYLCASSRTGLTEAFFGQGTRLTVV.

The chain is built from TRBV7-2 and TRBJ2-5; tentatively, D is TRBD2 (7 bases). CDR1 and CDR2 (germline): SGHTA, FQGNSA. This CDR3 is built from 15 residues. Trimming removed 6 bases at V and 1 base at J, with 15 bases between. DNA of the CDR3: TGTGCCAGCAGTTTGGGGGGGCTTAGCCAAGAGACCCAGTACTTC. This codes for CASSLGGLSQETQYF.

The V call is TRBV5-1, the J call TRBJ1-1; maybe TRBD1 (5 bases). Germline V gene data show CDR1 as SGHRS and CDR2 as YFSETQ. The CDR3 length is 14 residues. V was shortened by 5 bases and J by 4 bases, with 15 bases between the two germline ends. This CDR3 reads CASRVRGTSTEAFF. For the CDR3, the DNA is TGCGCCAGCAGGGTACGGGGGACGAGCACTGAAGCTTTCTTT.

This chain links TRBV30 with TRBJ1-1; no clear D gene. With 0 bases removed from V and 1 base from J, the gap between germline ends came to 6 bases. Germline CDR1 and CDR2: GTSNPN and SVGIG (reference sequence). The CDR3 sequence is 13 residues long. CDR3 in amino acids: CAWSVLANTEAFF. DNA for the CDR3: TGTGCCTGGAGTGTTTTGGCGAACACTGAAGCTTTCTTT.

The rearrangement joins TRBV18 to TRBJ1-2, with D possibly being TRBD1 (6 bases). CDR3 size: 14 residues. Per germline, CDR1 KGHSH and CDR2 LQKENI. Trimming stripped 5 bases from V and 8 bases from J, with 18 bases between. The CDR3 loop is CASSVRTDLEGYTF. The CDR3 nucleotides read TGTGCCAGCTCAGTCCGGACAGACCTAGAGGGCTACACCTTC.

V usage is TRBV5-6 and J usage is TRBJ1-5, with a possible D match to TRBD1 (6 bases). The CDR3 contains 16 residues. Trimming removed 0 bases at V and 1 base at J, with 11 bases between. CDR1 and CDR2 (germline): SGHDT, YYEEEE. CDR3 coding DNA: TGTGCCAGCAGCTTGGGCCACAGGGCAAGCAATCAGCCCCAGCATTTT. Protein: CASSLGHRASNQPQHF.